Shown below are 24 T cell receptor beta chains from a single sample sequenced in a study of shared clonotypes between healthy human individuals. Measured with immunoSEQ multiplex PCR; TCRdb has only the in-frame clones, and not every one. The data show 1.5 million to 2.5 million clones, with approximately 94% seen just once and 1% to 1.5% held by the top ten. Naive CD8 isolation took CD45RO-negative cells positively selected for CCR7 and excluded terminally differentiated effector memory CD45RA+ cells. The sequenced sample consisted of naive CD8+ T cells sorted from blood. These receptors were obtained from a man aged 18 to 29 in good health.

This clone was recorded only once. Other DNA sequences in this sample translate to the same CDR3. This chain connects TRBV6-5 to TRBJ2-3; the D gene is possibly TRBD2 (6 bases). Germline V gene sequence: CDR1 MNHEY, CDR2 SVGAGI. With 0 bases removed from V and 4 bases from J, the gap between germline ends came to 8 bases. The CDR3 has 14 residues. This CDR3 reads CASSYSEGPDTQYF. DNA for the CDR3: TGTGCCAGCAGTTACTCGGAGGGTCCAGATACGCAGTATTTT.

The chain joins TRBV27 to TRBJ1-4; D not resolved. CDR3 length equals 14 residues. Per germline, CDR1 MNHEY and CDR2 SMNVEV (reference sequence). V was clipped by 3 bases and J by 4 bases, with 9 bases between them. The CDR3 DNA reads TGTGCCAGCAGTTTTGGACGGTTTAATGAAAAACTGTTTTTT. Encoded protein: CASSFGRFNEKLFF.

This chain connects TRBV11-3 to TRBJ2-7; TRBD1 agrees at 8 bases. V gave up 5 bases and J gave up 2 bases; unmatched junction bases: 8. The CDR3 is 15 amino acids. Germline V gene sequence: CDR1 SGHNT, CDR2 YENEEA. As DNA, the CDR3 is TGTGCCAGCAGCCCTCGGACAGGGAGCCCCTACGAGCAGTACTTC. As protein: CASSPRTGSPYEQYF.

This chain uses TRBV7-6 with TRBJ2-5, with a weak D call TRBD1 (6 bases). V lost 5 bases, J lost 4 bases, and 17 bases lay in between. Germline V lookup: CDR1 SGHVS, CDR2 FNYEAQ. This CDR3 spans 15 amino acids. CDR3 sequence reads: CASSLEPGQGETQYF. The CDR3 DNA follows: TGTGCCAGCAGCCTCGAACCGGGACAAGGAGAGACCCAGTACTTC.

The gene calls are TRBV11-2 and TRBJ2-1; TRBD1 agrees at 9 bases. This CDR3 comprises 15 residues. V dropped 1 base and J dropped 6; count of bases not matched to a gene: 4. Per the germline V gene, CDR1 is SGHAT and CDR2 is FQNNGV. The CDR3 DNA follows: TGTGCCAGCAGCTTAGTACAGGGGGCAGGCAATGAGCAGTTCTTC. It encodes CASSLVQGAGNEQFF.

This clone was picked up one time. The sample carries other DNA sequences with the same CDR3. The chain uses TRBV4-3 and TRBJ2-7; 7 positions match TRBD1. This CDR3 spans 15 amino acids. CDR1 and CDR2 from the germline V gene are LGHNA and YSLEER. Germline trimming cut 0 bases from V and 3 bases from J; bases unmatched to any gene: 5. The CDR3 here is CASSQERDSYYEQYF. The DNA of the CDR3 is TGCGCCAGCAGCCAAGAAAGGGACAGTTACTACGAGCAGTACTTC.

The chain employs TRBV19 and TRBJ1-1; D remains ambiguous. Between the trimmed V and J ends, which lost 8 bases and 1 base, there was a span of 8 bases. The V gene's germline CDR1 is LNHDA and CDR2 SQIVND (reference sequence). The CDR3 has 12 residues. CDR3 sequence (DNA): TGTGCCAGTGTATTCGGGAACACTGAAGCTTTCTTT. Translating it yields CASVFGNTEAFF.

The chain has TRBV5-5 and TRBJ1-1, with D hard to call. Germline V gene sequence: CDR1 SGHKS, CDR2 YYEKEE (reference sequence). V lost 4 bases and J lost 11, with 15 bases in between. This CDR3 comprises 12 residues. CDR3 amino acids: CASSLSGSLAFF. In nucleotides, the CDR3 is TGTGCCAGCAGCCTGTCGGGGTCTCTGGCTTTCTTT.

This clone was seen just once. The chain has TRBV27 and TRBJ2-5; TRBD2 is a possible D gene (5 bases). Between the trimmed V and J ends, which lost 5 bases and 4 bases, there was a span of 17 bases. The germline V gene has CDR1 MNHEY and CDR2 SMNVEV (reference sequence). This CDR3 region has 15 residues. The CDR3 sequence: CASSPDGGGVETQYF. CDR3 in DNA: TGTGCCAGCAGTCCTGACGGAGGAGGAGTAGAGACCCAGTACTTC.

With respect to this clone: The sample has other DNA sequences that encode this CDR3 too. The CDR3 spells CASSLGGGLDEQYF. Here the CDR3 DNA reads TGTGCCAGCAGCTTGGGAGGGGGATTGGACGAGCAGTACTTC. The chain recombines TRBV7-6 with TRBJ2-7, with D perhaps TRBD2 (7 bases). Germline values: CDR1 SGHVS, CDR2 FNYEAQ. The V end was cut by 3 bases, the J end by 5 bases, with 14 bases between. The CDR3 is 14 residues long.

The V gene is TRBV5-6, the J gene TRBJ2-2; no firm D call. Trimming removed 2 bases at V and 1 base at J, with 3 bases between. In germline, CDR1 is SGHDT, CDR2 YYEEEE. The CDR3 covers 13 residues. The CDR3 reads CASSFQNTGELFF. The CDR3 nucleotides are TGTGCCAGCAGCTTTCAGAACACCGGGGAGCTGTTTTTT. Based on the CDR3 plus reference TRBV5-6 and TRBJ2-2, the full variable domain is DAGVTQSPTHLIKTRGQQVTLRCSPKSGHDTVSWYQQALGQGPQFIFQYYEEEERQRGNFPDRFSGHQFPNYSSELNVNALLLGDSALYLCASSFQNTGELFFGEGSRLTVL.

The rearrangement links TRBV19 to TRBJ2-7; a weak D match, TRBD1 (5 bases). The CDR3 has 15 amino acids. V was pared by 0 bases and J by 2 bases, with 11 bases between. Germline V gives CDR1 LNHDA, CDR2 SQIVND (reference sequence). The CDR3 coding sequence is TGTGCCAGTAGTATAGACCCGACAGCCCCCTACGAGCAGTACTTC. Its translation: CASSIDPTAPYEQYF.

This CDR3 is CAISDSDRALTYSGANVLTF. Written as DNA, the CDR3 is TGTGCCATCAGTGACTCGGACAGGGCTCTTACGTACTCTGGGGCCAACGTCCTGACTTTC. The chain employs TRBV10-3 and TRBJ2-6, with 8 bases fitting TRBD1. Per the germline V gene, CDR1 is ENHRY and CDR2 is SYGVKD. The trim removed 3 bases at V and 0 bases at J, leaving 13 bases unmatched. The CDR3 spans 20 residues.

This chain connects TRBV29-1 to TRBJ1-5; unclear D gene. Germline CDR1 and CDR2: SQVTM and ANQGSEA. V was clipped by 0 bases and J by 9 bases, with 9 bases between them. The length of the CDR3 is 12 residues. The CDR3 sequence is CSVEERVGPQHF. The CDR3 region has the DNA TGCAGCGTTGAAGAGCGTGTAGGGCCCCAGCATTTT.

This clone has just one count. This chain joins TRBV9 and TRBJ1-4; D perhaps matches TRBD1 (5 bases). Trimming shortened V by 4 bases and J by 8 bases, and 21 bases separated the two germline ends. The CDR3 totals 16 residues. The germline V gene encodes CDR1 SGDLS and CDR2 YYNGEE. The CDR3 DNA sequence: TGTGCCAGCAGCCGGGACGATCAAATAGGGTTAGAAAAACTGTTTTTT. Its translation is CASSRDDQIGLEKLFF.

The rearrangement links TRBV9 to TRBJ1-2; tentative D call: TRBD1 (6 bases). V was clipped by 2 bases and J by 5 bases, with 16 bases between them. In germline, CDR1 is SGDLS, CDR2 YYNGEE. This CDR3 is 15 amino acids long. CDR3 coding DNA: TGTGCCAGCAGCGTCGCCGGGGGGGCCCGTTATGGCTACACCTTC. It yields the protein CASSVAGGARYGYTF.

The V gene is TRBV10-3, the J gene TRBJ2-5; D not resolved. The CDR3 is made up of 14 amino acids. Germline CDR1 ENHRY, CDR2 SYGVKD. V lost 0 bases and J lost 4, with 9 bases in between. Here the CDR3 reads CAISESRLLETQYF. CDR3 DNA: TGTGCCATCAGTGAGTCGAGGCTGTTAGAGACCCAGTACTTC.

The J gene is TRBJ2-7, the V gene TRBV27; TRBD2 agrees at 7 bases. V shed 2 bases and J 0 bases; nucleotides not matched to a gene: 10. The CDR3 spans 17 residues. Germline CDR1 is MNHEY and CDR2 is SMNVEV (reference sequence). The CDR3 region is CASSLVGVSGPSYEQYF. CDR3 nucleotides: TGTGCCAGCAGTTTAGTCGGGGTTAGCGGGCCCTCCTACGAGCAGTACTTC.

To note about this clone: The sample carries other DNA sequences with the same CDR3. This chain connects TRBV27 to TRBJ1-5; D is perhaps TRBD1 (5 bases). The V gene's germline CDR1 is MNHEY and CDR2 SMNVEV (reference sequence). V dropped 3 bases and J dropped 4 bases, with 10 bases sitting between them. CDR3 length equals 14 residues. The CDR3, as DNA: TGTGCCAGCAGTTTGGTCGGGGCGAATCAGCCCCAGCATTTT. Amino acids: CASSLVGANQPQHF.

In this sample, this clone turned up once. V gene TRBV19 combines with J gene TRBJ2-7; 7 nucleotides align to TRBD1. CDR1 LNHDA and CDR2 SQIVND come from the germline V gene (reference sequence). The CDR3 totals 15 residues. The J segment lost 0 bases and the V segment lost 5 bases, leaving 7 bases of the junction unmatched. The CDR3 DNA reads TGTGCCAGTAGTGTCGACAGGGCTAGCTCCTACGAGCAGTACTTC. The encoded protein is CASSVDRASSYEQYF.

The chain employs TRBV10-3 and TRBJ1-1, with 7 bases matching TRBD1. J was trimmed by 4 bases and V by 5 bases; bases with no gene match: 10. There are 15 residues in the CDR3. Germline values: CDR1 ENHRY, CDR2 SYGVKD. The DNA for the CDR3 is TGTGCCATCAGTACGGAAGGGGGCATGGGCACTGAAGCTTTCTTT. Protein sequence: CAISTEGGMGTEAFF.

The chain recombines TRBV7-2 with TRBJ2-1; TRBD1 aligns across 8 bases. The CDR3 is made up of 14 amino acids. Trimming removed 4 bases from V and 8 bases from J; junction bases left unmatched: 7. The V gene's germline CDR1 is SGHTA and CDR2 FQGNSA. CDR3 sequence: CASSYGQGGDEQFF. Here the CDR3 DNA reads TGTGCCAGCAGCTACGGACAGGGAGGTGATGAGCAGTTCTTC.

The chain employs TRBV6-5 and TRBJ1-1; the D gene is possibly TRBD1 (5 bases). Trimming left V 0 bases short and J 4 bases short, with 9 bases between. The CDR3 length is 14 residues. CDR1 MNHEY and CDR2 SVGAGI come from the germline V gene. CDR3 region: CASSYSGGSTEAFF. In nucleotides, the CDR3 is TGTGCCAGCAGTTACTCGGGGGGATCCACTGAAGCTTTCTTT.

The chain is built from TRBV5-1 and TRBJ1-1, with TRBD1 identical over 7 bases. Germline-derived CDR1 and CDR2 are SGHRS and YFSETQ. The CDR3 has 15 residues. V shed 1 base, J shed 4 bases, and the junction held 7 bases outside the gene matches. The CDR3 DNA reads as TGCGCCAGCAGCTTGACAGGGGCCCCCACCACTGAAGCTTTCTTT. It is translated as CASSLTGAPTTEAFF.